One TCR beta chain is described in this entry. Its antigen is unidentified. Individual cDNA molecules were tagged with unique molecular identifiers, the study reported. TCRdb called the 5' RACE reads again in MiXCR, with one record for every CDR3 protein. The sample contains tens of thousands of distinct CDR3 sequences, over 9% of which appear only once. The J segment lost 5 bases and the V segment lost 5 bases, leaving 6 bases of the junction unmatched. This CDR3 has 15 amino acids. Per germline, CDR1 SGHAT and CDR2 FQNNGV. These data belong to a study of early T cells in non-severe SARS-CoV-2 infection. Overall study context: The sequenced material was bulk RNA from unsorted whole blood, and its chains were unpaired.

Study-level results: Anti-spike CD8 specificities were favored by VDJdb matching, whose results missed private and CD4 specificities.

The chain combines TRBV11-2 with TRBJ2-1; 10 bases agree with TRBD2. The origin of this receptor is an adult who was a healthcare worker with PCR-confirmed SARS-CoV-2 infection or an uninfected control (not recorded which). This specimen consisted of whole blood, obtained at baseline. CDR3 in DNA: TGTGCCAGCAGCGCACGGACTAGCGGAAACAATGAGCAGTTCTTC. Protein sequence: CASSARTSGNNEQFF.